This paragraph covers one T cell receptor (beta chain) sequence. Clones were sequenced by immunoSEQ multiplex PCR, and TCRdb holds only the in-frame ones, with some missing. Of tens of thousands of clones in the sample, approximately 88% were seen once. The donors belonged to the approximately 120-subject validation cohort, separate from the roughly 710-subject first cohort. The CDR3 totals 16 residues. This sample was included in a study of cytomegalovirus exposure and HLA in healthy donors. Study-wide context: A subsequent analysis reported that the 120 or so validation repertoires were produced on the same platform that had also been used for the approximately 710 first-cohort repertoires.

Source material: PBMCs. This chain connects TRBV12-2 to TRBJ1-2; whether TRBD1, the table's D call, matches the DNA was not checked. TRBV12-2 is a pseudogene. The clonotype comes from a woman between 25 and 40 years old in good health and CMV-seronegative. CDR3 amino acids: CASRLEWGLSLRGYTF. CDR3 DNA sequence: TGTGCAAGTCGCTTAGAGTGGGGCCTCTCATTGAGGGGCTACACCTTC.